The clone carrying this TCR beta chain was seen a few times. The antigen is undetermined. This specimen belongs to a study of cytomegalovirus exposure and HLA in healthy donors. Findings of the study overall: TCR beta V- and J-gene trimming was later associated with a missense DCLRE1C variant.

Germline V gene lookup returns CDR1 GTSNPN and CDR2 SVGIG (reference sequence). The V end lost 1 base, the J end lost 4 bases, and 16 bases lay between the germline ends. The CDR3 consists of 15 residues. Primers included in the PCR were 60 Vbeta and 13 Jbeta primers. In the source study's methods: Unique TCR beta chains totaled about 73 million in a later count, with some 10 million of them shared. Generated by immunoSEQ multiplex PCR, the TCRdb table keeps only in-frame clones and is missing some. That table is the source of V, J and clone size, and D and trimming were worked out from the DNA. The data show a few hundred thousand clones, over 65% seen once.

The sequenced material came from PBMCs. This chain links TRBV30 with TRBJ2-5, with D possibly matching TRBD2 (7 bases). This TCR was sampled from an older woman in good health and CMV-seropositive. The DNA of the CDR3 is TGTGCCTGGAGTGAGGGAGCCGGGGGGCCAGAGACCCAGTACTTC. Protein sequence: CAWSEGAGGPETQYF.